The T cell receptor beta chain under discussion was sequenced for a study of T cell responses to AZD1222 COVID-19 vaccine. Whole-study findings and limits: Most donors were white British and more were female, and clonal diversity was possibly underestimated. Only a handful of AZD1222 recipients, six or seven in all, had baseline seropositivity.

This clone was seen only a few times. What it binds is unknown. TCRdb's copy holds only in-frame clones and misses some; the assay was immunoSEQ multiplex PCR. The repertoire includes over 95,000 clones, about four fifths of them detected once, and 12% to 15% sits in the top ten. V shed 1 base and J shed 6 bases, with 14 bases lying between them. Germline loops: CDR1 KGHDR, CDR2 SFDVKD. The CDR3 is 15 residues long. This sequence joins TRBV24-1 and TRBJ1-1; unclear D gene. This TCR was sampled from an adult who received the AZD1222 COVID-19 vaccine. The sample here was peripheral blood, taken 28 days after the second AZD1222 dose. The CDR3 region is CATSDFGPTRSEAFF. For the CDR3, the DNA is TGTGCCACCAGTGATTTCGGACCAACCAGATCTGAAGCTTTCTTT.